Below are 16 T cell receptor beta chains sequenced from a single sample in a study of beta chain features in type 1 diabetes (dated by TCRdb to 2017 to 2018). Beyond this particular receptor, the publication reports: Type 1 diabetes patients showed a moderate but significant shortening of TCRB CDR3 length in all four CD4+ subsets.

Library method: the immunoSEQ multiplex PCR assay. The High Capacity cDNA Reverse Transcription Kit was used to reverse transcribe all of the isolated RNA, meaning that expressed TCRB transcripts were what got sequenced. The immuneACCESS repertoire file appears here via TCRdb, limited to in-frame rearrangements. These files lack a portion of the clones; in checked studies, under half of the deficit traces to unresolved V genes, and the cause of the others is not known. Across this sample there are about 150,000 clones, with approximately 7.9% seen only once. Of the sample, under 0.55% falls within the top ten clones. These receptors are not linked to any known antigen. The sequencing input was central memory CD4+ T cells from blood. All receptors come from a man between 18 and 35 years old with type 1 diabetes.

The sample holds a few counts of this clone. The V call is TRBV6-1, the J call TRBJ2-6; D not certain. V shed 4 bases and J shed 0 bases, with 7 bases lying between them. The CDR3 has 15 residues. CDR1 is MNHNS, CDR2 SASEGT, per germline. The CDR3 DNA sequence: TGTGCCAGCAGTGGGTGGAGCTCTGGGGCCAACGTCCTGACTTTC. It is translated as CASSGWSSGANVLTF.

The chain uses TRBV5-1 and TRBJ1-1, with TRBD1 identical over 9 bases. The CDR3 length is 13 residues. The trim removed 0 bases at V and 9 bases at J, leaving 3 bases unmatched. Germline V gives CDR1 SGHRS, CDR2 YFSETQ. The CDR3 sequence: CASSLEQGAQAFF. In DNA form, the CDR3 reads TGCGCCAGCAGCTTGGAACAGGGGGCACAAGCTTTCTTT. The entire variable domain, with the rest obtained from reference TRBV5-1 and TRBJ1-1, is as follows: KAGVTQTPRYLIKTRGQQVTLSCSPISGHRSVSWYQQTPGQGLQFLFEYFSETQRNKGNFPGRFSGRQFSNSRSEMNVSTLELGDSALYLCASSLEQGAQAFFGQGTRLTVV.

The V and J genes are TRBV5-1 and TRBJ1-1; D might be TRBD1 (6 bases). CDR3 length: 15 amino acids. V was cut by 1 base and J by 1 base, with 11 bases left in between. Germline lookup yields CDR1 SGHRS and CDR2 YFSETQ. As DNA, the CDR3 is TGCGCCAGCAGCTTGACCGGGGGGCGGAACACTGAAGCTTTCTTT. Protein sequence: CASSLTGGRNTEAFF.

This clone was detected a few times. The chain employs TRBV5-1 and TRBJ2-7, with 7 bases aligning to TRBD2. The junction had 12 bases not matched to a gene; V was cut back by 9 bases and J by 6 bases. The CDR3 contains 13 residues. Germline CDR1 is SGHRS and CDR2 is YFSETQ. CDR3 nucleotide sequence: TGCGCCACCCGCGGCGGGAGTGTTGGCGAGCAGTACTTC. Protein sequence: CATRGGSVGEQYF.

There are a few counts of this clone. The chain links TRBV30 to TRBJ1-1, with D possibly being TRBD1 (6 bases). Trimming took 0 bases from V and 5 from J, leaving 16 bases between them. This CDR3 spans 15 amino acids. In germline, CDR1 is GTSNPN, CDR2 SVGIG (reference sequence). In DNA form, the CDR3 reads TGTGCCTGGAGTGTGCGGGGGCTTGGTTATACTGAAGCTTTCTTT. Its protein product is CAWSVRGLGYTEAFF. Full variable domain (rest looked up from reference TRBV30 and TRBJ1-1): SQTIHQWPATLVQPVGSPLSLECTVEGTSNPNLYWYRQAAGRGLQLLFYSVGIGQISSEVPQNLSASRPQDRQFILSSKKLLLSDSGFYLCAWSVRGLGYTEAFFGQGTRLTVV.

The rearrangement uses TRBV18 and TRBJ2-7, with 8 bases matching TRBD2. The CDR3 is made up of 15 amino acids. Germline V CDR1 and CDR2: KGHSH, LQKENI. V was pared by 3 bases and J by 5 bases, with 9 bases of the junction left unmatched. The CDR3 sequence: CASSPGLGGRNEQYF. The CDR3 coding sequence is TGTGCCAGCTCACCCGGCCTCGGCGGGAGGAACGAGCAGTACTTC.

This clone was counted between two and nine times. This chain uses TRBV7-9 with TRBJ1-3; 10 bases line up with TRBD1. V gave up 5 bases and J gave up 6 bases; unmatched junction bases: 4. This CDR3 contains 14 residues. The germline CDR1 and CDR2 sequences are SEHNR and FQNEAQ (reference sequence). CDR3 bases: TGTGCCAGCAGCCGACAGGGGGCAAAAAACACCATATATTTT. Amino acids: CASSRQGAKNTIYF.

V and J are TRBV28 and TRBJ1-2; the D is unclear. Germline CDR1 MDHEN, CDR2 SYDVKM. The CDR3 sequence is 12 residues long. V shed 8 bases and J shed 3 bases, with 10 bases lying between them. The CDR3 DNA is TGTGCCAGCGTCGGGGAGGACTATGGCTACACCTTC. Its translation is CASVGEDYGYTF.

V is TRBV28 and J is TRBJ2-7, with D perhaps TRBD2 (5 bases). V was shortened by 4 bases and J by 0 bases, with 10 bases between the two germline ends. Germline CDR1 is MDHEN and CDR2 is SYDVKM. The CDR3 consists of 14 residues. The CDR3 sequence: CASSSFGDSYEQYF. The CDR3 coding sequence is TGTGCCAGCAGTTCCTTCGGGGACTCCTACGAGCAGTACTTC.

This chain links TRBV7-9 with TRBJ2-5, with 7 bases identical to TRBD1. The germline gives CDR1 SEHNR, CDR2 FQNEAQ (reference sequence). J was trimmed by 3 bases and V by 3 bases; bases with no gene match: 4. The CDR3 extends over 14 amino acids. The DNA for the CDR3 is TGTGCCAGCAGCTTCTGGACAGGAGAAGAGACCCAGTACTTC. It encodes CASSFWTGEETQYF.

This clone was detected a few times. This chain links TRBV2 with TRBJ2-1, with 10 bases identical to TRBD2. The V and J ends lost 6 bases and 7 bases, in that order; junction bases with no gene match: 9. Germline V gives CDR1 SNHLY, CDR2 FYNNEI. The CDR3 is 15 amino acids. CDR3 region: CASRGELAGRNEQFF. The DNA of the CDR3 is TGTGCCAGCAGGGGGGAACTAGCGGGAAGGAATGAGCAGTTCTTC.

This chain uses TRBV18 with TRBJ2-1, with no clear D. The CDR3 spans 12 residues. Germline CDR1 reads KGHSH; CDR2 reads LQKENI. V was trimmed by 6 bases and J by 6 bases, leaving 9 bases between them. The CDR3 is CASSSLGNEQFF. In DNA form, the CDR3 reads TGTGCCAGCTCGTCCCTCGGCAATGAGCAGTTCTTC.

The chain combines TRBV9 with TRBJ2-3; D gene unclear. This CDR3 comprises 14 residues. Trimming pared 2 bases from V and 4 bases from J, leaving 11 bases between. The germline gives CDR1 SGDLS, CDR2 YYNGEE. This chain's CDR3 is CASSVESIADTQYF. The CDR3 DNA reads TGTGCCAGCAGCGTCGAGAGCATTGCAGATACGCAGTATTTT.

V and J are TRBV7-8 and TRBJ2-3; TRBD2 aligns across 8 bases. This CDR3 has 16 residues. CDR1 is SGHVS and CDR2 is FQNEAQ in the germline V gene. V gave up 4 bases and J gave up 6 bases; unmatched junction bases: 12. The CDR3 DNA reads as TGTGCCAGCAGCTGGTGGGGAGCGGGAGTATCGGATACGCAGTATTTT. Encoded protein: CASSWWGAGVSDTQYF.

The rearrangement links TRBV28 to TRBJ2-7; 12 bases are a match to TRBD1. From germline, CDR1 is MDHEN and CDR2 SYDVKM. After removal of 5 bases from V and 7 bases from J, the junction contained 6 bases not matched to a gene. The CDR3 contains 14 residues. The CDR3 loop reads CASSTGTGGGEQYF. The CDR3 nucleotides read TGTGCCAGCAGTACAGGGACAGGGGGCGGGGAGCAGTACTTC. Complete variable domain (other parts from reference TRBV28 and TRBJ2-7): DVKVTQSSRYLVKRTGEKVFLECVQDMDHENMFWYRQDPGLGLRLIYFSYDVKMKEKGDIPEGYSVSREKKERFSLILESASTNQTSMYLCASSTGTGGGEQYFGPGTRLTVT.

This clone was observed a handful of times. The chain joins TRBV28 to TRBJ1-1; D perhaps matches TRBD1 (5 bases). V lost 1 base and J lost 0, with 9 bases in between. This CDR3 has 15 amino acids. Germline V lookup: CDR1 MDHEN, CDR2 SYDVKM. The CDR3 nucleotides are TGTGCCAGCAGTTTATATCTCAGGGTGAACACTGAAGCTTTCTTT. Translating gives CASSLYLRVNTEAFF.